This TCR beta chain emerged from a study of shared clonotypes between healthy human individuals. Points from the study as a whole: Sequencing of the sorted subsets was shown by rarefaction to be incomplete despite large depth. Limited genetic and exposure-history diversity came from having few donors.

Several immunoSEQ plates received, in even portions, the genomic DNA of each subset. Measured with immunoSEQ multiplex PCR; TCRdb has only the in-frame clones, and not every one. The table shows about a million clones, with approximately 80% occurring only once. As for this clone: Its antigen is not known.

This sequence was found in a man aged 18 to 29 in good health. Some clones in this sample may be carry-over from other donors' samples. Sequencing was performed on memory CD4+ T cells from PBMCs. Sample subset: CD45RA-negative fraction.

The CDR3 DNA sequence: TGTGCCAGCAGCTGCCCAAGCGGGCGGGAGCCGTACAATGAGCAGTTCTTC. It codes for CASSCPSGREPYNEQFF. The J gene is TRBJ2-1, the V gene TRBV11-2; 7 bases map to TRBD2. From germline, CDR1 is SGHAT and CDR2 FQNNGV. This CDR3 has 17 residues. The J segment lost 4 bases and the V segment lost 4 bases, leaving 13 bases of the junction unmatched.